The 28 T cell receptor beta chains below were found in one sample sequenced in a study of chemoradiotherapy in HPV16-positive cancers. Using immunoSEQ multiplex PCR, the repertoire was profiled, and TCRdb retains in-frame clones only, with some absent. The table shows some 14,000 clones, with under 85% occurring only once. The sample was gathered from a patient who underwent chemoradiotherapy. The receptors shown here come from a human donor with HPV-associated anogenital cancer.

V gene TRBV10-3 combines with J gene TRBJ1-2; TRBD1 matches 8 bases. Germline values: CDR1 ENHRY, CDR2 SYGVKD. The CDR3 contains 16 residues. Unmatched junction bases numbered 11, after V lost 2 bases and J lost 6 bases. CDR3 protein: CAISEPRTGLKDGYTF. The CDR3, as DNA: TGTGCCATCAGTGAGCCTCGGACAGGGCTCAAGGATGGCTACACCTTC.

The CDR3 sequence: CAVSSGASAFF. For the CDR3, the DNA is TGTGCCGTCTCGAGTGGGGCTTCAGCTTTCTTT. This rearrangement joins TRBV15 to TRBJ1-1, with D possibly being TRBD1 (5 bases). Trimming left V 11 bases short and J 10 bases short, with 17 bases between. The CDR3 length is 11 residues. The V gene's germline CDR1 is LNHNV and CDR2 YYDKDF (reference sequence).

The rearrangement uses TRBV7-9 and TRBJ2-7, with 8 bases aligning to TRBD2. J gave up 2 bases and V 5 bases, and 5 bases lay outside the gene matches. CDR3 size: 14 residues. Germline V CDR1 and CDR2: SEHNR, FQNEAQ (reference sequence). The CDR3 DNA follows: TGTGCCAGCAGCCCCCCCGGGAGGGCCTACGAGCAGTACTTC. As protein: CASSPPGRAYEQYF.

The CDR3 reads CASSYGGTFEQYF. In nucleotides, the CDR3 is TGTGCCAGCAGTTACGGCGGTACTTTTGAGCAGTACTTC. This chain links TRBV2 with TRBJ2-7, with D unresolved. The V end was cut by 5 bases, the J end by 7 bases, with 15 bases between. CDR1 and CDR2 (germline): SNHLY, FYNNEI. This CDR3 region has 13 residues.

V is TRBV11-3 and J is TRBJ1-4; D ambiguous. The germline CDR1 and CDR2 sequences are SGHNT and YENEEA. The CDR3 is 12 residues long. The V end was cut by 3 bases, the J end by 8 bases, with 7 bases between. This CDR3 reads CASSFVGEKLFF. The CDR3 region has the DNA TGTGCCAGCAGCTTTGTGGGAGAAAAACTGTTTTTT.

The chain has TRBV7-9 and TRBJ1-2, with a tentative D call TRBD1 (5 bases). V was cut by 5 bases and J by 9 bases, with 25 bases left in between. The CDR3 is 16 residues long. CDR1 and CDR2 (germline): SEHNR, FQNEAQ (reference sequence). CDR3: CASSPDLSGTTFSYTF. The CDR3 DNA sequence: TGTGCCAGCAGCCCGGATCTCTCCGGGACGACTTTCAGCTACACCTTC.

The genes are TRBV7-8 and TRBJ1-1; D not certain. The germline gives CDR1 SGHVS, CDR2 FQNEAQ. Between the trimmed V and J ends, which lost 1 base and 9 bases, there was a span of 9 bases. CDR3 length equals 12 residues. The CDR3 spells CASSLDRQKAFF. The CDR3 DNA reads as TGTGCCAGCAGCTTAGATCGGCAGAAAGCTTTCTTT.

Only one count was recorded for this clone. The chain uses TRBV7-2 and TRBJ1-2, with D possibly being TRBD1 (5 bases). Germline-derived CDR1 and CDR2 are SGHTA and FQGNSA. The germline V and J ends were trimmed by 1 base and 4 bases, with 10 bases remaining between them. The CDR3 extends over 14 amino acids. The CDR3 bases are TGTGCCAGCAGCTTAGAACTCGGGGGCTATGGCTACACCTTC. This gives the protein CASSLELGGYGYTF.

This chain connects TRBV4-3 to TRBJ2-7; D could derive from TRBD1 or TRBD2 (5 bases each). V dropped 0 bases and J dropped 2 bases, with 11 bases sitting between them. Germline CDR1 reads LGHNA; CDR2 reads YSLEER. The CDR3 totals 15 residues. Here the CDR3 DNA reads TGCGCCAGCAGCCAAGAGAGGGGCGCTCCCTACGAGCAGTACTTC. It encodes CASSQERGAPYEQYF.

The V and J genes are TRBV19 and TRBJ2-1; 14 bases are a match to TRBD2. In germline, CDR1 is LNHDA, CDR2 SQIVND (reference sequence). The junction had 6 bases not matched to a gene; V was cut back by 4 bases and J by 7 bases. This CDR3 is 16 amino acids long. The CDR3 here is CASSTRLAGGPNEQFF. The DNA of the CDR3 is TGTGCCAGTAGTACCCGACTAGCGGGGGGGCCTAATGAGCAGTTCTTC. Using reference TRBV19 and TRBJ2-1 for the parts outside the CDR3, the full variable domain is DGGITQSPKYLFRKEGQNVTLSCEQNLNHDAMYWYRQDPGQGLRLIYYSQIVNDFQKGDIAEGYSVSREKKESFPLTVTSAQKNPTAFYLCASSTRLAGGPNEQFFGPGTRLTVL.

The J gene is TRBJ2-7, the V gene TRBV2; possible D gene TRBD2, 6 bases. Germline lookup yields CDR1 SNHLY and CDR2 FYNNEI. CDR3 length: 11 residues. V lost 5 bases and J 7 bases, leaving 9 bases between the germline ends. The CDR3 DNA reads as TGTGCCAGCAGTACCCGGGAGGAGCAGTACTTC. Amino acid sequence: CASSTREEQYF.

This chain joins TRBV4-1 and TRBJ1-1; no firm D call. Germline V CDR1 and CDR2: MGHRA, YSYEKL. CDR3 length equals 10 residues. The V end lost 6 bases, the J end lost 5 bases, and 4 bases lay between the germline ends. CDR3 bases: TGCGCCAGCAGGGGGACTGAAGCTTTCTTT. The encoded protein is CASRGTEAFF.

The J gene is TRBJ2-2, the V gene TRBV9, with unresolved D. From germline, CDR1 is SGDLS and CDR2 YYNGEE. V lost 0 bases to trimming and J lost 1 base, with 10 bases between them. The CDR3 is made up of 16 amino acids. CDR3 residues: CASSVDYNLNTGELFF. The CDR3 DNA sequence: TGTGCCAGCAGCGTAGACTACAACCTGAACACCGGGGAGCTGTTTTTT.

This sequence joins TRBV7-2 and TRBJ2-5, with 11 bases matching TRBD2. V lost 1 base and J lost 4; bases outside the gene matches: 8. Germline values: CDR1 SGHTA, CDR2 FQGNSA. CDR3 size: 17 residues. CDR3 protein: CASSLGLAGGLSETQYF. The CDR3 DNA sequence: TGTGCCAGCAGCTTAGGGCTAGCGGGGGGACTATCAGAGACCCAGTACTTC.

V usage is TRBV4-2 and J usage is TRBJ2-2; 15 nucleotides match TRBD2. Germline trimming cut 3 bases from V and 0 bases from J; bases unmatched to any gene: 11. Germline V gives CDR1 LGHNA, CDR2 YNFKEQ. The CDR3 contains 21 residues. CDR3 DNA sequence: TGTGCCAGCAGCCACCTCGGGGGACTAGCGGGGGGCCCGCCGAACACCGGGGAGCTGTTTTTT. Translation: CASSHLGGLAGGPPNTGELFF.

This clone was counted between two and nine times. The genes are TRBV7-9 and TRBJ2-1, with TRBD2 matching 8 bases. Losses at the gene ends were 5 bases for V and 5 bases for J; bases not matched to a gene: 14. CDR3 length: 17 amino acids. CDR1 and CDR2 from the germline V gene are SEHNR and FQNEAQ (reference sequence). CDR3 coding DNA: TGTGCCAGCAGCCGACGAGGGGTAGCGGGGCAAAACAATGAGCAGTTCTTC. Protein product: CASSRRGVAGQNNEQFF.

This clone turned up a few times. The J gene is TRBJ2-3, the V gene TRBV7-3; the match to TRBD2 covers 10 bases. The CDR3 contains 16 residues. Looked up from germline, CDR1 is SGHTA and CDR2 is FQGTGA. V lost 4 bases and J lost 6; bases outside the gene matches: 10. The CDR3 coding sequence is TGTGCCAGCAGCTCCCCGGTAGCGGGGGGTAGGGATACGCAGTATTTT. Residues: CASSSPVAGGRDTQYF.

This clone was detected only once. V gene TRBV7-8 combines with J gene TRBJ1-3; D unresolved. The V end lost 1 base, the J end lost 3 bases, and 10 bases lay between the germline ends. The CDR3 consists of 15 residues. The germline CDR1 and CDR2 sequences are SGHVS and FQNEAQ. The CDR3 coding sequence is TGTGCCAGCAGCTTAGAGTGGACCTATGGAAACACCATATATTTT. As protein: CASSLEWTYGNTIYF.

The chain recombines TRBV15 with TRBJ1-1; D unclear. The CDR3 is made up of 15 amino acids. Per germline, CDR1 LNHNV and CDR2 YYDKDF (reference sequence). V dropped 2 bases and J dropped 0 bases, with 10 bases sitting between them. In DNA, the CDR3 is TGTGCCACCAGCAGAAAGGCCTCTATGAACACTGAAGCTTTCTTT. It encodes CATSRKASMNTEAFF.

The rearrangement joins TRBV27 to TRBJ2-5, with 7 bases that match TRBD1. This CDR3 is built from 16 residues. Trimming at V came to 1 base and at J to 5 bases, leaving 10 bases not matched to a gene. The germline V gene encodes CDR1 MNHEY and CDR2 SMNVEV (reference sequence). Here the CDR3 DNA reads TGTGCCAGCAGTTTATTTACAGGGGAAATCGGGGAGACCCAGTACTTC. Amino acids: CASSLFTGEIGETQYF.

This clone was observed a single time. CDR3 DNA: TGTGCCAGCAGCTTAGCGCGGGGGCTGAGCGATACGCAGTATTTT. This gives the protein CASSLARGLSDTQYF. The chain uses TRBV7-2 and TRBJ2-3; D is possibly TRBD2 (7 bases). With 0 bases removed from V and 6 bases from J, the gap between germline ends came to 13 bases. Germline-derived CDR1 and CDR2 are SGHTA and FQGNSA. The CDR3 has 15 amino acids. The full variable domain, its missing parts supplied by reference TRBV7-2 and TRBJ2-3, is GAGVSQSPSNKVTEKGKDVELRCDPISGHTALYWYRQSLGQGLEFLIYFQGNSAPDKSGLPSDRFSAERTGGSVSTLTIQRTQQEDSAVYLCASSLARGLSDTQYFGPGTRLTVL.

V and J are TRBV5-5 and TRBJ1-2; no firm D call. V lost 7 bases, J lost 8 bases, and 18 bases lay in between. The CDR3 runs 13 residues. Per germline, CDR1 SGHKS and CDR2 YYEKEE (reference sequence). CDR3 protein: CASGTQGGWGYTF. In DNA form, the CDR3 reads TGTGCCAGCGGAACACAAGGTGGATGGGGCTACACCTTC.

This rearrangement joins TRBV15 to TRBJ1-2; D is possibly TRBD1 (5 bases). Trimming took 0 bases from V and 3 from J, leaving 14 bases between them. Germline loops: CDR1 LNHNV, CDR2 YYDKDF (reference sequence). The CDR3 runs 16 residues. The CDR3 region has the DNA TGTGCCACCAGCAGAGATGAAGGGGTAGGTGACTATGGCTACACCTTC. Translated: CATSRDEGVGDYGYTF.

The rearrangement joins TRBV30 to TRBJ2-3; D remains unclear. Germline V gene sequence: CDR1 GTSNPN, CDR2 SVGIG (reference sequence). V was cut by 2 bases and J by 2 bases, with 14 bases left in between. The CDR3 runs 15 residues. DNA for the CDR3: TGTGCCTGGAGTCCCCCTCAGCGCCTCACAGATACGCAGTATTTT. Its protein product is CAWSPPQRLTDTQYF.

The chain combines TRBV5-6 with TRBJ1-5; D might be TRBD1 (5 bases). The CDR3 is made up of 14 amino acids. Between the trimmed V and J ends, which lost 1 base and 6 bases, there was a span of 11 bases. The V gene's germline CDR1 is SGHDT and CDR2 YYEEEE. CDR3 in DNA: TGTGCCAGCAGCTTGTATGAGGGGCGTCAGCCCCAGCATTTT. Translating gives CASSLYEGRQPQHF.

The sample holds a few counts of this clone. This rearrangement joins TRBV7-8 to TRBJ1-3, with TRBD1 identical over 7 bases. Per the germline V gene, CDR1 is SGHVS and CDR2 is FQNEAQ. The CDR3 has 16 residues. Trimming at V came to 5 bases and at J to 4 bases, leaving 11 bases not matched to a gene. The CDR3 nucleotides read TGTGCCAGCAGCCCCGGACAGGTGGGGTCGGGAAACACCATATATTTT. Its translation: CASSPGQVGSGNTIYF.

The table lists this clone with a few counts. The V and J genes are TRBV18 and TRBJ2-1; no clear D gene. V was cut by 2 bases and J by 7 bases, with 9 bases left in between. CDR3 length: 13 amino acids. The germline V gene has CDR1 KGHSH and CDR2 LQKENI. In DNA form, the CDR3 reads TGTGCCAGCTCACCAGAGTTGGGGAATGAGCAGTTCTTC. This codes for CASSPELGNEQFF.

This clone was picked up a small number of times. The genes are TRBV7-9 and TRBJ2-5; no firm D call. This CDR3 spans 11 amino acids. The ends were cut back, 5 bases at V and 1 base at J, with 2 bases in the middle. The germline V gene has CDR1 SEHNR and CDR2 FQNEAQ (reference sequence). This CDR3 is CASSAQETQYF. As DNA, the CDR3 is TGTGCCAGCAGCGCCCAAGAGACCCAGTACTTC.